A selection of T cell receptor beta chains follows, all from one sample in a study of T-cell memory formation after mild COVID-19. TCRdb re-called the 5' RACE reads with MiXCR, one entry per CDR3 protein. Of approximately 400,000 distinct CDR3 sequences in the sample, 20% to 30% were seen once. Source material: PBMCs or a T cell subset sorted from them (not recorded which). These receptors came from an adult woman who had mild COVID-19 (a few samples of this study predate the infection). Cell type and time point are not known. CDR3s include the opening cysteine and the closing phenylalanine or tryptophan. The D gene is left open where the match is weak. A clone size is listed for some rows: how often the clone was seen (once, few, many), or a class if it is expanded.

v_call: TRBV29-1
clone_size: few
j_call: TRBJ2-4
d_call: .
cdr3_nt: TGCAGCGTTGAAGGGGGCGCAGGGAACATTCAGTACTTC
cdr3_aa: CSVEGGAGNIQYF

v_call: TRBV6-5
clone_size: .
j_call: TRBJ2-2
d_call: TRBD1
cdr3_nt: TGTGCCAGCAGTTTCGACAGGGGTAACACCGGGGAGCTGTTTTTT
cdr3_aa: CASSFDRGNTGELFF

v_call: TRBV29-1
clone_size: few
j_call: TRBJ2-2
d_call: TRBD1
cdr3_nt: TGCAGCGTACGGACAGGGGCCGCGAACACCGGGGAGCTGTTTTTT
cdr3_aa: CSVRTGAANTGELFF

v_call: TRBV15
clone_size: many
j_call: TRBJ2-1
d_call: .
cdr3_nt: TGTGCCACCAGCAGAGTTAGGGGGGGTTACAATGAGCAGTTCTTC
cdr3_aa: CATSRVRGGYNEQFF

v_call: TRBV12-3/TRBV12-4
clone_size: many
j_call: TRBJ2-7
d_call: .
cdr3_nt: TGTGCCAGCAGTTCGAGGACAACCTACGAGCAGTACTTC
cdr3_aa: CASSSRTTYEQYF

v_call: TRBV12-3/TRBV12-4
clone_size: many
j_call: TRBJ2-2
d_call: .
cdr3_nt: TGTGCCAGCAGTCAGGGCCTTAACACCGGGGAGCTGTTTTTT
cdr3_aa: CASSQGLNTGELFF

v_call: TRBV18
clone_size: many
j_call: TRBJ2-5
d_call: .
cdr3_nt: TGTGCCAGCAGCCCAACGTACCAAGAGACCCAGTACTTC
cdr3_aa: CASSPTYQETQYF

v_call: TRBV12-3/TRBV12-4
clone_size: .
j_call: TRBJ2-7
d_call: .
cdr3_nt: TGTGCCAGCAGTTTTGGGACACCAGACTACGAGCAGTACTTC
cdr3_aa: CASSFGTPDYEQYF

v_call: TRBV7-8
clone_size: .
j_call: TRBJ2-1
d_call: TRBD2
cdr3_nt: TGTGCCAGCAGCCCTTCTAGCGGGATAGGAGGTGAGCAGTTCTTC
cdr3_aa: CASSPSSGIGGEQFF

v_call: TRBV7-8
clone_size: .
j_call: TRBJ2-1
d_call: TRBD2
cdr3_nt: TGTGCCAGCAGCCGTGGACTAGCGGGGGGGTACAATGAGCAGTTCTTC
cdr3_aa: CASSRGLAGGYNEQFF

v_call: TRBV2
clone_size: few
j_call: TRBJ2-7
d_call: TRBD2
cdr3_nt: TGTGCCAGCAGTGACCGCCTCGGGACTAAGCTTTCCTACGAGCAGTACTTC
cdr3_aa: CASSDRLGTKLSYEQYF

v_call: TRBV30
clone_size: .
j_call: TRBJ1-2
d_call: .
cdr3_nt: TGTGCCTGGAGTGTGGGGGACTCTTTGCGGGACACCTTC
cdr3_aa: CAWSVGDSLRDTF

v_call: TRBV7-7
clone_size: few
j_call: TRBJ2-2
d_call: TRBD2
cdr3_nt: TGTGCTAGCAGCTTACTGACTAGCGGGATGACGAGGGACACCGGGGAGCTGTTTTTT
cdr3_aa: CASSLLTSGMTRDTGELFF

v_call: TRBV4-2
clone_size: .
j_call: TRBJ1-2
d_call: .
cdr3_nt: TGTGCCAGCAGCCAAGATGGGCGGTGGAACTATGGCTACACCTTC
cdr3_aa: CASSQDGRWNYGYTF

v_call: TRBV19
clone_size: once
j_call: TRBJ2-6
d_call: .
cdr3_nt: TGTGCCAGTAGTATAGGTGGGGCCAACGTCCTGACTTTC
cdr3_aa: CASSIGGANVLTF

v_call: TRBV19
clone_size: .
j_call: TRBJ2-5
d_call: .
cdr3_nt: TGTGCCAGTAGTTTCGACAGAGCGGAGACCCAGTACTTC
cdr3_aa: CASSFDRAETQYF

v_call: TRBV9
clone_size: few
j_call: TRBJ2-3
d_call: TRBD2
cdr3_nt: TGTGCCAGCAGCGTAGTAGGGACTAGCGGGATGGATACGCAGTATTTT
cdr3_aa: CASSVVGTSGMDTQYF

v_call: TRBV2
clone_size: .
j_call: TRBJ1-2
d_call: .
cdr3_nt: TGTGCCAGCAGTGAAGGTTGGCAGGGCAGCGGCTATGGCTACACCTTC
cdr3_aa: CASSEGWQGSGYGYTF

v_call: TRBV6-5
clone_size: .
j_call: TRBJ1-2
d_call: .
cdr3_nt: TGTGCCAGCAGACCCGAAGGATTTCACGGCTACACCTTC
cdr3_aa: CASRPEGFHGYTF

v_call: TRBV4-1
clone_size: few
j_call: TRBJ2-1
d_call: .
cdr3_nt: TGCGCCAGCAGCCAAGATTGGGAACAGCAGTTCTTC
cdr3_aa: CASSQDWEQQFF

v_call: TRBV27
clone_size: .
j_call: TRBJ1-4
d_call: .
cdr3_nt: TGTGCCAGCAGCCCGTGGGGGGCTGAAGATGAAAAACTGTTTTTT
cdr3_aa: CASSPWGAEDEKLFF

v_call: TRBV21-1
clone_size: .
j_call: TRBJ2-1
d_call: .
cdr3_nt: TGTGCCAGCAGCAAAGTATCCCGGGGGGGCTATGAGCAGTTCTTC
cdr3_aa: CASSKVSRGGYEQFF

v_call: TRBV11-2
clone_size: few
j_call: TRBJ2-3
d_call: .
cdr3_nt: TGTGCCAGCAGCCTCTGGCGCGGGGATACGCAGTATTTT
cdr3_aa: CASSLWRGDTQYF

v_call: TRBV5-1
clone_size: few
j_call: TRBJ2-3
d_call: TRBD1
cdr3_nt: TGCGCCAGCAGCCCGGGGACAGGCGCTGCTAACACAGATACGCAGTATTTT
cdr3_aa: CASSPGTGAANTDTQYF

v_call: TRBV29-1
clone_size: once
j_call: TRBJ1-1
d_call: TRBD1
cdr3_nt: TGCAGCGCCGTGGGGACAGGGTGGGTGACTGAAGCTTTCTTT
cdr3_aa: CSAVGTGWVTEAFF

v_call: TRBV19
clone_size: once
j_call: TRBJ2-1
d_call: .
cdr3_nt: TGTGCCAGTAGTTCATCAGGGCTTTCCTACAATGAGCAGTTCTTC
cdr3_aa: CASSSSGLSYNEQFF

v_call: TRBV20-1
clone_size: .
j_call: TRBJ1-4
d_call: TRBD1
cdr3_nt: TGCAGTGCTAGTGGGGACAGGGTAGGAAAACTGTTTTTT
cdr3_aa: CSASGDRVGKLFF

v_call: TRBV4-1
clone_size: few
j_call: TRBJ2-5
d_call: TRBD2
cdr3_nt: TGCGCCAGCAGTTCTGGTAGTGTCCGGGGGGGCCGTGGTAAGACCCAGTACTTC
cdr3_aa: CASSSGSVRGGRGKTQYF

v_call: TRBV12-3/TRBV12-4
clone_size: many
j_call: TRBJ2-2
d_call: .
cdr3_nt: TGTGCCAGCAGCTTAGTAGGGGCCGGGGAGCTGTTTTTT
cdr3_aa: CASSLVGAGELFF

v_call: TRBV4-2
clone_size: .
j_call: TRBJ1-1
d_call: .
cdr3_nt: TGTGCCAGCAGGGACCAATTAGGTGGCACCACTGAAGCTTTCTTT
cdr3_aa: CASRDQLGGTTEAFF

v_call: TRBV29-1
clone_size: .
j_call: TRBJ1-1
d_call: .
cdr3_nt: TGCAGCGTTGACGGGGGAGGGGGCACTGAAGCTTTCTTT
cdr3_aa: CSVDGGGGTEAFF

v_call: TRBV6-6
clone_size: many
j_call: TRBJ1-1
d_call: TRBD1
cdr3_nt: TGTGCCAGCAGTTACCCGGACAGGGGTCTGAACACTGAAGCTTTCTTT
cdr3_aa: CASSYPDRGLNTEAFF

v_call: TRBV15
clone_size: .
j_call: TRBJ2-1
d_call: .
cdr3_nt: TGTGCCACCAGCAGCGGAGCGGACTCCTACAATGAGCAGTTCTTC
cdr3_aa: CATSSGADSYNEQFF

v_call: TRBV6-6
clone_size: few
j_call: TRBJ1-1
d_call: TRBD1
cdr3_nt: TGTGCCAGCAGTTACTACACAGGGGGCCAAGCTGAAGCTTTCTTT
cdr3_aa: CASSYYTGGQAEAFF

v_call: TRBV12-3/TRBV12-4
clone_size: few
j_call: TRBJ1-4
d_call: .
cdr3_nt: TGTGCCAGCAGTTTAGGGCGGGATGGAAAACTGTTTTTT
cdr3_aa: CASSLGRDGKLFF

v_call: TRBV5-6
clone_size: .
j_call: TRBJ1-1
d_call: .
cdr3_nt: TGTGCCAGCGAACCCCCCGGGAACACTGAAGCTTTCTTT
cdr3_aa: CASEPPGNTEAFF

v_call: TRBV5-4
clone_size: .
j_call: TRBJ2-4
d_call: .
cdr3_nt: TGTGCCAGCAGCTTGGCCGGGCGGCACATTCAGTACTTC
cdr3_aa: CASSLAGRHIQYF

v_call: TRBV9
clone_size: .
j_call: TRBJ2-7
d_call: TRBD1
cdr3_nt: TGTGCGAGCAGCGTAGGTGGGACAGGGGTCGCCTACGAGCAGTACTTC
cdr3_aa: CASSVGGTGVAYEQYF

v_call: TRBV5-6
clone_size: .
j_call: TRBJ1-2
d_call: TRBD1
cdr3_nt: TGTGCCAGCAGCTTGGTTACAGGGGAGGCTGGCTACACCTTC
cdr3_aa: CASSLVTGEAGYTF

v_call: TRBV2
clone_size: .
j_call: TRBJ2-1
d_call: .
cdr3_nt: TGTGCCAGCAGTGGCGAGCAGGGGCGGGGAAACAATGAGCAGTTCTTC
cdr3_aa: CASSGEQGRGNNEQFF

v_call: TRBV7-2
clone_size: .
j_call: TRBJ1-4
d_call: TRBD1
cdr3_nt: TGTGCCAGCAGCCGACAGGGAAATGAAAAACTGTTTTTT
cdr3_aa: CASSRQGNEKLFF

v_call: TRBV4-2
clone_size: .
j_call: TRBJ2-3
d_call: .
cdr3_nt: TGTGCCAGCAGTCACAAGGGGGATACGCAGAATTTT
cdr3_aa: CASSHKGDTQNF

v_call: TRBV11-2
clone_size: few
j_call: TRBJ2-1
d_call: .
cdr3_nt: TGTGCCAGCAGTGGGAGACCCTCCTACAATGAGCAGTTCTTC
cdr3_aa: CASSGRPSYNEQFF

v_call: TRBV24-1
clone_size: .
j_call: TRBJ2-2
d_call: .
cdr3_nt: TGTGCCACCAGTGATTTAGGCGGAGGGGAGCTGTTTTTT
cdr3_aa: CATSDLGGGELFF

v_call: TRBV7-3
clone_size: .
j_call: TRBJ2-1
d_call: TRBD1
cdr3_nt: TGTGCCAGCAGCCCGGACAGGGATAATGAGCAGTTCTTC
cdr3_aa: CASSPDRDNEQFF

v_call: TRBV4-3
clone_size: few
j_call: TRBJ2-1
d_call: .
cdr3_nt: TGCGCCAGCAGCCAAGATTCGCCGAGATACAATGAGCAGTTCTTC
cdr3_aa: CASSQDSPRYNEQFF

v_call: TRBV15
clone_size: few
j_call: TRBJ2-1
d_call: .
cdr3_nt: TGTGCCACCAGCAGAGGACCTCAGGATGAGCAGTTCTTC
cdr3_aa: CATSRGPQDEQFF

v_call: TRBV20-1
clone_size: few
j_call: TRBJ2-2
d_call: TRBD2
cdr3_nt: TGCAGTGCGACCCCCGGGAGGGCCAAGGGCGGGGAGCTGTTTTTT
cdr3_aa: CSATPGRAKGGELFF

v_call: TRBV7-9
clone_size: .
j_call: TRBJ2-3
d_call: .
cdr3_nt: TGTGCCAGCAGCCCTGGTTCTCCTGGTACGCAGTATTTT
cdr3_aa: CASSPGSPGTQYF